Following are 27 T cell receptor beta chains from one sample sequenced in a study of Ad26.COV2.S vaccination and SARS-CoV-2 variants. Treatment reported: 15 to 20 received Ad26.COV2.S at low or high dose, single or two shots; roughly five received placebo; per-sample allocation not given. On day 63 after the first injection, vaccine and placebo recipients gave samples. Assay: immunoSEQ multiplex PCR; the TCRdb copy retains only in-frame clones and omits some. This table holds hundreds of thousands of clones, about 90% found once. Source: peripheral blood, taken in a trial of Ad26.COV2.S vaccine versus placebo. The receptors were gathered from a person aged 18-65 years who received the Ad26.COV2.S COVID-19 vaccine or a placebo.

This clone occurred once. The chain employs TRBV7-3 and TRBJ1-1, with 10 bases fitting TRBD1. The CDR3 is made up of 16 amino acids. Germline V gene lookup returns CDR1 SGHTA and CDR2 FQGTGA. Losses at the gene ends were 4 bases for V and 5 bases for J; bases not matched to a gene: 10. The CDR3 DNA follows: TGTGCCAGCAGCTCATTGCCGGGACAGGGGAGGACTGAAGCTTTCTTT. Translating gives CASSSLPGQGRTEAFF.

The chain couples TRBV5-1 to TRBJ2-2; 14 bases agree with TRBD2. CDR1 is SGHRS and CDR2 is YFSETQ in the germline V gene. The CDR3 has 17 residues. The junction had 5 bases not matched to a gene; V was cut back by 3 bases and J by 4 bases. The CDR3 nucleotides are TGCGCCAGCAGCTCGGGACTAGCGGGAGCCGTCACCGGGGAGCTGTTTTTT. It encodes CASSSGLAGAVTGELFF. Combining the CDR3 with reference TRBV5-1 and TRBJ2-2 gives the whole variable domain KAGVTQTPRYLIKTRGQQVTLSCSPISGHRSVSWYQQTPGQGLQFLFEYFSETQRNKGNFPGRFSGRQFSNSRSEMNVSTLELGDSALYLCASSSGLAGAVTGELFFGEGSRLTVL.

Regarding this clone: The junction does not match germline at one end; this may be a read error. The rearrangement links TRBV2 to TRBJ2-7; 11 bases map to TRBD2. CDR3 length: 13 amino acids. CDR1 is SNHLY and CDR2 is FYNNEI in the germline V gene. In DNA, the CDR3 is TGTGCCAGCAGTGCTTTAGCGGGAGGGCCCAGAAACTTC. It codes for CASSALAGGPRNF.

This clone was counted a single time. The chain is built from TRBV2 and TRBJ2-7; D is perhaps TRBD1 (6 bases). This CDR3 spans 13 amino acids. The germline CDR1 and CDR2 sequences are SNHLY and FYNNEI. The V end was cut by 1 base, the J end by 7 bases, with 11 bases between. The CDR3 spells CASSEDRVREQYF. The CDR3 nucleotides read TGTGCCAGCAGTGAAGACAGGGTCAGAGAGCAGTACTTC. Filled out from reference TRBV2 and TRBJ2-7, the complete variable domain reads EPEVTQTPSHQVTQMGQEVILRCVPISNHLYFYWYRQILGQKVEFLVSFYNNEISEKSEIFDDQFSVERPDGSNFTLKIRSTKLEDSAMYFCASSEDRVREQYFGPGTRLTVT.

This sequence joins TRBV19 and TRBJ1-1; possibly TRBD1 for D (5 bases). CDR3 length: 15 amino acids. CDR1 and CDR2 (germline): LNHDA, SQIVND (reference sequence). Trimming pared 4 bases from V and 4 bases from J, leaving 16 bases between. CDR3 nucleotides: TGTGCCAGTAGTAGGAAGGGGCGCGGGGTCACTGAAGCTTTCTTT. Translating it yields CASSRKGRGVTEAFF.

This clone came up once. V and J are TRBV7-2 and TRBJ1-5; 9 bases match TRBD1. The CDR3 totals 15 residues. V gave up 5 bases and J gave up 0 bases; unmatched junction bases: 2. Germline-derived CDR1 and CDR2 are SGHTA and FQGNSA. The CDR3 reads CASSVQGASNQPQHF. DNA for the CDR3: TGTGCCAGCAGCGTACAGGGGGCTAGCAATCAGCCCCAGCATTTT.

This clone has a handful of counts. At one of its ends the junction is not consistent with the germline gene, which may arise from a read error. The rearrangement links TRBV5-1 to TRBJ1-1; perhaps TRBD1 as D (5 bases). Germline V gene sequence: CDR1 SGHRS, CDR2 YFSETQ. This CDR3 comprises 14 residues. The CDR3 bases are TGCGCCAGCAGATTGGGGACGGTGAACACTGAAGCTTTCTTT. Amino acid sequence: CASRLGTVNTEAFF. The complete variable domain, with remaining parts taken from reference TRBV5-1 and TRBJ1-1, reads KAGVTQTPRYLIKTRGQQVTLSCSPISGHRSVSWYQQTPGQGLQFLFEYFSETQRNKGNFPGRFSGRQFSNSRSEMNVSTLELGDSALYLCASRLGTVNTEAFFGQGTRLTVV.

The chain uses TRBV6-5 and TRBJ2-7; D is unresolved. The CDR3 runs 13 residues. The ends were cut back, 7 bases at V and 0 bases at J, with 10 bases in the middle. CDR1 is MNHEY and CDR2 is SVGAGI in the germline V gene. CDR3 loop: CASNRPTSYEQYF. The CDR3 nucleotides are TGTGCCAGCAATCGGCCCACCTCCTACGAGCAGTACTTC.

This clone was seen just once. The chain links TRBV18 to TRBJ1-4; D is ambiguous. Germline V gives CDR1 KGHSH, CDR2 LQKENI. The CDR3 is 13 amino acids. Deletions cut 3 bases from V and 10 bases from J, with 12 bases between. CDR3 sequence reads: CASSPGTDGKLFF. The DNA of the CDR3 is TGTGCCAGCTCACCGGGAACCGACGGAAAACTGTTTTTT.

The genes are TRBV6-5 and TRBJ2-7; 8 nucleotides line up with TRBD1. Per the germline V gene, CDR1 is MNHEY and CDR2 is SVGAGI. V shed 6 bases and J 12 bases; nucleotides not matched to a gene: 13. The CDR3 length is 13 residues. The CDR3 sequence: CASSPGTGTRWYF. The CDR3 DNA reads TGTGCCAGCAGCCCCGGGACAGGAACTAGGTGGTACTTC.

This rearrangement joins TRBV12-3 or TRBV12-4 to TRBJ2-5; D is unresolved. This CDR3 contains 13 residues. Trimming stripped 7 bases from V and 5 bases from J, with 14 bases between. The DNA for the CDR3 is TGTGCCAGCAATATCGGATTAGGGGAGACCCAGTACTTC. Its translation: CASNIGLGETQYF.

This rearrangement joins TRBV19 to TRBJ2-7; the D gene is possibly TRBD2 (6 bases). Germline assignment: CDR1 LNHDA and CDR2 SQIVND (reference sequence). There are 14 residues in the CDR3. The V end was cut by 3 bases, the J end by 6 bases, with 15 bases between. CDR3 sequence (DNA): TGTGCCAGTAGTATTCAGTCCGGAGCGGGCGAGCAGTACTTC. Amino acid sequence: CASSIQSGAGEQYF.

The V and J genes are TRBV5-4 and TRBJ2-2; D not resolved. Deletions cut 6 bases from V and 1 base from J, with 13 bases between. CDR3 length: 15 amino acids. From germline, CDR1 is SGHNT and CDR2 YYREEE (reference sequence). The CDR3 protein is CASTLSAVNTGELFF. CDR3 in DNA: TGTGCCAGCACCTTATCCGCAGTGAACACCGGGGAGCTGTTTTTT.

The rearrangement links TRBV7-9 to TRBJ1-1, with D possibly TRBD1 on 5 matching bases. This CDR3 has 14 residues. The germline V gene has CDR1 SEHNR and CDR2 FQNEAQ (reference sequence). V lost 4 bases to trimming and J lost 1 base, with 10 bases between them. CDR3 loop: CASSSGRANTEAFF. Here the CDR3 DNA reads TGTGCCAGCAGCTCGGGACGAGCGAACACTGAAGCTTTCTTT.

This clone was detected only once. The chain links TRBV30 to TRBJ2-2, with 7 nucleotides matching TRBD1. This CDR3 contains 15 residues. Germline trimming cut 6 bases from V and 1 base from J; bases unmatched to any gene: 8. CDR1 and CDR2 from the germline V gene are GTSNPN and SVGIG (reference sequence). This CDR3 reads CACSPGTENTGELFF. DNA for the CDR3: TGTGCCTGCTCACCCGGGACAGAGAACACCGGGGAGCTGTTTTTT.

The V call is TRBV18, the J call TRBJ1-4; TRBD1 is a possible D gene (6 bases). Germline V gene sequence: CDR1 KGHSH, CDR2 LQKENI. The CDR3 has 14 residues. Deletions cut 5 bases from V and 7 bases from J, with 14 bases between. In DNA, the CDR3 is TGTGCCAGCTCAGAAACAGGGAGATTTGAAAAACTGTTTTTT. This encodes CASSETGRFEKLFF. Using reference TRBV18 and TRBJ1-4 for the parts outside the CDR3, the full variable domain is NAGVMQNPRHLVRRRGQEARLRCSPMKGHSHVYWYRQLPEEGLKFMVYLQKENIIDESGMPKERFSAEFPKEGPSILRIQQVVRGDSAAYFCASSETGRFEKLFFGSGTQLSVL.

The gene calls are TRBV19 and TRBJ1-1; TRBD1 matches at 11 bases. The CDR3 covers 13 residues. Germline values: CDR1 LNHDA, CDR2 SQIVND (reference sequence). The ends lost 8 bases at V and 4 bases at J; junction bases unmatched: 3. For the CDR3, the DNA is TGTGCCAGTCGGGGACAGGGGGTCACTGAAGCTTTCTTT. This encodes CASRGQGVTEAFF.

This clone was observed once. The gene calls are TRBV30 and TRBJ2-5, with D maybe TRBD1 (7 bases). Per germline, CDR1 GTSNPN and CDR2 SVGIG (reference sequence). V was clipped by 5 bases and J by 3 bases, with 13 bases between them. The CDR3 runs to 13 residues. CDR3 sequence: CAWGGTAEETQYF. The CDR3 coding sequence is TGTGCCTGGGGGGGGACAGCAGAAGAGACCCAGTACTTC.

CDR3 nucleotide sequence: TGTGCCAGCAGCCTTAGGGTGAACACCGGGGAGCTGTTTTTT. The encoded protein is CASSLRVNTGELFF. The chain carries TRBV7-2 and TRBJ2-2; no definite D call. CDR3 length: 14 amino acids. CDR1 is SGHTA, CDR2 FQGNSA, per germline. The germline V and J ends were trimmed by 5 bases and 1 base, with 8 bases remaining between them.

The CDR3 spells CASSQGARADTQYF. CDR3 nucleotide sequence: TGTGCCAGTAGTCAGGGGGCGCGGGCAGATACGCAGTATTTT. This chain uses TRBV19 with TRBJ2-3; 8 positions agree with TRBD1. V gave up 5 bases and J gave up 4 bases; unmatched junction bases: 5. CDR3 length: 14 residues. Germline-derived CDR1 and CDR2 are LNHDA and SQIVND (reference sequence).

The rearrangement links TRBV12-5 to TRBJ1-1, with a possible D match to TRBD1 (5 bases). The CDR3 sequence is 13 residues long. Trimming removed 6 bases at V and 3 bases at J, with 11 bases between. Per germline, CDR1 LGHNT and CDR2 FRNRAP. This CDR3 is CASGVLRDTEAFF. CDR3 in DNA: TGTGCTAGTGGGGTCCTCAGGGACACTGAAGCTTTCTTT. Supplemented by reference TRBV12-5 and TRBJ1-1, the full variable domain reads DARVTQTPRHKVTEMGQEVTMRCQPILGHNTVFWYRQTMMQGLELLAYFRNRAPLDDSGMPKDRFSAEMPDATLATLKIQPSEPRDSAVYFCASGVLRDTEAFFGQGTRLTVV.

The J gene is TRBJ1-3, the V gene TRBV15; a weak D match, TRBD1 (6 bases). Germline CDR1 LNHNV, CDR2 YYDKDF (reference sequence). The V end was cut by 5 bases, the J end by 5 bases, with 16 bases between. The CDR3 is 15 residues long. This chain's CDR3 is CATSPYRVDRNTIYF. CDR3 DNA: TGTGCCACCAGCCCATACAGGGTTGATCGAAACACCATATATTTT.

The chain has TRBV24-1 and TRBJ2-5; either TRBD1 or TRBD2 may supply D (5 bases each). The CDR3 is 17 residues long. Germline CDR1 reads KGHDR; CDR2 reads SFDVKD. V was clipped by 3 bases and J by 4 bases, with 20 bases between them. The chain's CDR3 is CATSDPTSGGAGETQYF. In DNA, the CDR3 is TGTGCCACCAGTGATCCGACCTCTGGGGGAGCCGGAGAGACCCAGTACTTC.

This chain uses TRBV7-2 with TRBJ2-3, with D perhaps TRBD1 (6 bases). The CDR3 extends over 14 amino acids. In germline, CDR1 is SGHTA, CDR2 FQGNSA. Between the trimmed V and J ends, which lost 3 bases and 1 base, there was a span of 8 bases. The CDR3 loop reads CASSLNRGTDTQYF. CDR3 coding DNA: TGTGCCAGCAGCTTGAACAGGGGCACAGATACGCAGTATTTT.

The chain has TRBV7-9 and TRBJ2-7; TRBD2 agrees at 8 bases. The CDR3 has 15 residues. Germline CDR1 SEHNR, CDR2 FQNEAQ (reference sequence). Losses at the gene ends were 2 bases for V and 1 base for J; bases not matched to a gene: 4. CDR3 sequence reads: CASSLTSGGSYEQYF. As DNA, the CDR3 is TGTGCCAGCAGCTTAACTAGCGGTGGGTCCTACGAGCAGTACTTC.

Note on this clone: Other DNA sequences of this sample code for an identical CDR3. The genes are TRBV19 and TRBJ1-1; D gene uncertain. V dropped 3 bases and J dropped 3 bases, with 2 bases sitting between them. Germline V CDR1 and CDR2: LNHDA, SQIVND (reference sequence). This CDR3 region has 11 residues. The CDR3 sequence is CASSIYTEAFF. CDR3 sequence (DNA): TGTGCCAGTAGTATTTACACTGAAGCTTTCTTT.

The rearrangement joins TRBV2 to TRBJ2-7; TRBD1 matches 10 bases. The CDR3 is 15 residues long. Per germline, CDR1 SNHLY and CDR2 FYNNEI. V shed 5 bases and J 0 bases; nucleotides not matched to a gene: 4. The CDR3 DNA reads as TGTGCCAGCAGTATCCGGGACAGGGGCTCCTACGAGCAGTACTTC. The encoded protein is CASSIRDRGSYEQYF.